The 10 T cell receptor beta chains presented below share a single source sample, sequenced in a study of blood T cell repertoires in COVID-19. Clones were read by immunoSEQ multiplex PCR, and TCRdb kept only the in-frame ones, dropping some. The table records about 240,000 clones, roughly 82% of them present only once. The sequenced sample consisted of peripheral blood. The receptors shown here come from an elderly man with acute or convalescent COVID-19.

The chain joins TRBV19 to TRBJ1-5, with D possibly TRBD1 on 5 matching bases. The CDR3 loop spans 12 amino acids. Trimming removed 8 bases at V and 6 bases at J, with 11 bases between. Germline V gives CDR1 LNHDA, CDR2 SQIVND (reference sequence). CDR3 in DNA: TGTGCCAGTGGGGGGTTGGGTCAGCCCCAGCATTTT. Translating gives CASGGLGQPQHF.

V usage is TRBV12-3 or TRBV12-4 and J usage is TRBJ2-1; D not resolved. The V end was cut by 8 bases, the J end by 4 bases, with 6 bases between. This CDR3 is built from 11 residues. The CDR3 spells CASLRYNEQFF. CDR3 bases: TGTGCCAGCTTGAGGTACAATGAGCAGTTCTTC.

The gene calls are TRBV11-1 and TRBJ2-2; 7 nucleotides agree with TRBD1. The CDR3 has 13 residues. The ends lost 8 bases at V and 3 bases at J; junction bases unmatched: 3. Germline V lookup: CDR1 SGHAT, CDR2 FQDESV (reference sequence). CDR3 protein: CASAGTDTGELFF. Written as DNA, the CDR3 is TGTGCCAGCGCCGGGACAGACACCGGGGAGCTGTTTTTT.

On this clone itself: This CDR3 is also generated by other DNA sequences in the sample. V and J are TRBV14 and TRBJ1-2; weak D call: TRBD1 (5 bases). V lost 4 bases, J lost 2 bases, and 8 bases lay in between. The CDR3 has 13 residues. The germline gives CDR1 SGHDN, CDR2 FVKESK. DNA for the CDR3: TGTGCCAGCAGCCCGGACATGAACTATGGCTACACCTTC. Translating it yields CASSPDMNYGYTF.

The J gene is TRBJ1-4, the V gene TRBV5-4; TRBD1 agrees at 7 bases. Germline values: CDR1 SGHNT, CDR2 YYREEE (reference sequence). The ends lost 4 bases at V and 5 bases at J; junction bases unmatched: 5. The CDR3 spans 14 residues. The CDR3 spells CASSAGQRNEKLFF. The CDR3 coding sequence is TGTGCCAGCAGCGCGGGACAGCGAAATGAAAAACTGTTTTTT. Using reference TRBV5-4 and TRBJ1-4 for the parts outside the CDR3, the full variable domain is ETGVTQSPTHLIKTRGQQVTLRCSSQSGHNTVSWYQQALGQGPQFIFQYYREEENGRGNFPPRFSGLQFPNYSSELNVNALELDDSALYLCASSAGQRNEKLFFGSGTQLSVL.

This clone was observed a handful of times. The V gene is TRBV11-2, the J gene TRBJ2-2, with 11 nucleotides matching TRBD2. This CDR3 is 16 amino acids long. In germline, CDR1 is SGHAT, CDR2 FQNNGV. Trimming took 5 bases from V and 1 from J; bases not matched to a gene: 3. The CDR3 region is CASSLGTSGNTGELFF. The CDR3 DNA sequence: TGTGCCAGCAGCCTCGGGACTAGCGGGAACACCGGGGAGCTGTTTTTT.

This clone was seen a few times. The rearrangement links TRBV19 to TRBJ2-7; TRBD2 matches at 7 bases. CDR1 and CDR2 (germline): LNHDA, SQIVND (reference sequence). V shed 7 bases and J 3 bases; nucleotides not matched to a gene: 6. This CDR3 is 13 amino acids long. The CDR3 sequence: CASTPGRSYEQYF. CDR3 nucleotide sequence: TGTGCCAGTACCCCCGGGAGGAGCTACGAGCAGTACTTC.

The chain links TRBV28 to TRBJ2-7; D gene uncertain. The CDR3 is made up of 13 amino acids. The germline CDR1 and CDR2 sequences are MDHEN and SYDVKM. V lost 5 bases and J 2 bases, leaving 10 bases between the germline ends. CDR3 protein: CASSLQVTYEQYF. For the CDR3, the DNA is TGTGCCAGCAGTCTTCAGGTAACCTACGAGCAGTACTTC.

V usage is TRBV6-2 or TRBV6-3 and J usage is TRBJ2-3, with 9 bases matching TRBD1. Germline lookup yields CDR1 MNHEY and CDR2 SVGEGT. J gave up 3 bases and V 6 bases, and 10 bases lay outside the gene matches. This CDR3 is built from 16 residues. The CDR3 is CASSFGTGRRTDTQYF. The CDR3 coding sequence is TGTGCCAGCAGCTTCGGGACAGGGAGAAGGACAGATACGCAGTATTTT.

The chain recombines TRBV27 with TRBJ2-3; 8 nucleotides line up with TRBD2. The CDR3 spans 13 residues. Germline V CDR1 and CDR2: MNHEY, SMNVEV (reference sequence). V shed 6 bases and J 4 bases; nucleotides not matched to a gene: 3. The CDR3 sequence: CASRPGGADTQYF. CDR3 in DNA: TGTGCCAGCAGACCCGGGGGGGCAGATACGCAGTATTTT.